This TCR beta chain is from a study of neurological immune-mediated disorders. At the level of the study: Relapsing-remitting forms accounted for most of the roughly 35 multiple sclerosis patients and secondary progressive forms for 3. General study findings and limits: TCR clonal expansion peaked in HTLV-1-associated myelopathy patients and was lowest in multiple sclerosis patients.

Trimming removed 1 base from V and 3 bases from J, with 7 bases in between. CDR3 length: 12 residues. CDR1 and CDR2 (germline): DFQATT, SNEGSKA (reference sequence). 5'RACE with 10-nucleotide random UMIs produced the cDNA. Each CDR3 protein gets one entry after TCRdb re-called the 5' RACE reads with MiXCR. This table holds 85,000 to 90,000 distinct CDR3 sequences, roughly 3.5% found once. Many counts were recorded for this clonotype. What it binds is not known. V usage is TRBV20-1 and J usage is TRBJ2-7, with unresolved D. The sequenced sample consisted of PBMCs. This sequence originates from a woman in her fifties or sixties with multiple sclerosis. The CDR3 region has the DNA TGCAGTGCTAGAGGGCAGCTCTACGAGCAGTACTTC. This gives the protein CSARGQLYEQYF.